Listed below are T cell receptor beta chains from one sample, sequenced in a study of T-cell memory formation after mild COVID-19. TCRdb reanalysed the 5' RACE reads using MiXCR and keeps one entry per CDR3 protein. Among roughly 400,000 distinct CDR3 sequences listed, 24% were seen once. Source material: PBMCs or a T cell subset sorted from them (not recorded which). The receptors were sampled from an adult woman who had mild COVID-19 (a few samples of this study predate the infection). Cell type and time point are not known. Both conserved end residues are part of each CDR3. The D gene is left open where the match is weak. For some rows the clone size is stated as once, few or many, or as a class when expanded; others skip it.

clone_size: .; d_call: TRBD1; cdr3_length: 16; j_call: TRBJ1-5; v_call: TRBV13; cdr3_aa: CASSLWDRRSTEPQHF; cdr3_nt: TGTGCCAGCAGCTTATGGGACAGGAGGTCAACGGAGCCCCAGCATTTT
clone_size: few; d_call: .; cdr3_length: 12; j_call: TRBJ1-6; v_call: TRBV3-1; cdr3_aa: CASSASNSPLHF; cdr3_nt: TGTGCCAGCAGCGCCTCAAATTCACCCCTCCACTTT
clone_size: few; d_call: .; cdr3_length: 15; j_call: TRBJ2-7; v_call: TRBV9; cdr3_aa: CASSVDPGDSDEQYF; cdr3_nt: TGTGCCAGCAGCGTAGACCCCGGAGACAGCGACGAGCAGTACTTC
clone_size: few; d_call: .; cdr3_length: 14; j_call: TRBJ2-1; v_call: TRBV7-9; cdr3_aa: CASNRSVPGYEQFF; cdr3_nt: TGTGCCAGCAACCGGAGTGTACCAGGATATGAGCAGTTCTTC
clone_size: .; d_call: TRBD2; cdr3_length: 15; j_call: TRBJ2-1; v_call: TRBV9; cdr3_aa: CASSVETSGINEQFF; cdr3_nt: TGTGCCAGCAGCGTAGAAACTAGCGGAATCAATGAGCAGTTCTTC
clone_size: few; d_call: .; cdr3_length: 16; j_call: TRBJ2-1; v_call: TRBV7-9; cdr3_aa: CASSLVQGRPYNEQFF; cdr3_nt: TGTGCCAGCAGCTTAGTTCAGGGTCGACCCTACAATGAGCAGTTCTTC
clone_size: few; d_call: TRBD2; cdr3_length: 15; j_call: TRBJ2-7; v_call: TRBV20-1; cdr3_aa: CSASIARGGEYEQYF; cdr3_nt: TGCAGTGCTAGTATAGCTCGTGGGGGGGAGTACGAGCAGTACTTC
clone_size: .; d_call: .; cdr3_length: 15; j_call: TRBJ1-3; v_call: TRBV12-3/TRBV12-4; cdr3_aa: CASSHQRRSGNTIYF; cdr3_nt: TGTGCCAGCAGCCACCAGAGGCGTTCTGGAAACACCATATATTTT
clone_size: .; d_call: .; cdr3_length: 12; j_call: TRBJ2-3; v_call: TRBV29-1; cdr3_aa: CSVAGTTDTQYF; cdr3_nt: TGCAGCGTTGCTGGGACCACAGATACGCAGTATTTT
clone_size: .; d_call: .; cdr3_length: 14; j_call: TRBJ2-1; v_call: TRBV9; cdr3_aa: CASSPPGRRNEQFF; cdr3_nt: TGTGCCAGCAGCCCTCCCGGACGCCGGAATGAGCAGTTCTTC
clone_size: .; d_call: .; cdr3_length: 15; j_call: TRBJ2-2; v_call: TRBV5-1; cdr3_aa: CASSLDRVATGELFF; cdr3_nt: TGCGCCAGCAGCTTGGACAGGGTTGCCACCGGGGAGCTGTTTTTT
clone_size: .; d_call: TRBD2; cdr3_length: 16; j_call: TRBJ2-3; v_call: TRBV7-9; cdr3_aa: CASSTGTSGRVDTQYF; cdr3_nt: TGTGCCAGCAGCACCGGGACTAGCGGGAGGGTAGATACGCAGTATTTT
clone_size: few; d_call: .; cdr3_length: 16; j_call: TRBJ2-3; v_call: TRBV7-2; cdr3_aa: CASSLRVGYPTDTQYF; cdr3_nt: TGTGCCAGCAGCTTACGAGTGGGATACCCCACAGATACGCAGTATTTT
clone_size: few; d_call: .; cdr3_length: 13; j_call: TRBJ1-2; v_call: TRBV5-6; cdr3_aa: CASSLGDINGYTF; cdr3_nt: TGTGCCAGCAGCTTGGGGGATATTAACGGCTACACCTTC
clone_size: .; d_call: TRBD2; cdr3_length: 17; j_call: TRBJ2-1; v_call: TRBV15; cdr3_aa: CATSRTTGTSGGVVQFF; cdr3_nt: TGTGCCACCAGCAGAACCACCGGGACTAGCGGGGGGGTAGTGCAGTTCTTC
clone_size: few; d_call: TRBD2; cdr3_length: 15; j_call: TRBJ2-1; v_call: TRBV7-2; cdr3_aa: CASSRGLASYNEQFF; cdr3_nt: TGTGCCAGCAGCAGGGGACTAGCGTCCTACAATGAGCAGTTCTTC
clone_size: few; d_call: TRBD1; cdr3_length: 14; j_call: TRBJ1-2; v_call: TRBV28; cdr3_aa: CASSPGTGPYGYTF; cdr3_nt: TGTGCCAGCAGTCCCGGGACAGGACCCTATGGCTACACCTTC
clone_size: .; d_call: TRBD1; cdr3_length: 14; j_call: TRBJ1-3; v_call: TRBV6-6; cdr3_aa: CASRQGGAGNTIYF; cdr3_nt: TGTGCCAGCAGACAGGGGGGAGCTGGAAACACCATATATTTT
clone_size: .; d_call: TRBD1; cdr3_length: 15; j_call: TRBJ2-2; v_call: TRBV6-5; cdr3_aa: CASRPGTEATGELFF; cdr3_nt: TGTGCCAGCAGACCCGGGACAGAGGCCACCGGGGAGCTGTTTTTT
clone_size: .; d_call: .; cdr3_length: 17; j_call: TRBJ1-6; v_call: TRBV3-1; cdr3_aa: CASSYLQGPKFNSPLHF; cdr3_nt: TGTGCCAGCAGCTACTTACAGGGACCGAAATTTAATTCACCCCTCCACTTT
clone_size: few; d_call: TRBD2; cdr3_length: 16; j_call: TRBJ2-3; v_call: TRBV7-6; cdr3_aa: CASSSTIGLAGDTQYF; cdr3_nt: TGTGCCAGCAGCTCAACAATCGGACTAGCAGGAGATACGCAGTATTTT
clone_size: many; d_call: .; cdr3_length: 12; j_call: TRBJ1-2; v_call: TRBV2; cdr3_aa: CASLSGVSIPNF; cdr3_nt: TGTGCCAGCCTCTCAGGGGTCAGCATCCCGAACTTC
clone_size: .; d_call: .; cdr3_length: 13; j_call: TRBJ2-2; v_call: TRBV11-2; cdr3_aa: CASRPSWTGELFF; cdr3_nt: TGTGCCAGCAGGCCCAGCTGGACCGGGGAGCTGTTTTTT
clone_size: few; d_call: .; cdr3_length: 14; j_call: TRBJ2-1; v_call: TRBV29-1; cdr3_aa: CSVFGGRIYNEQFF; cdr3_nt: TGCAGCGTTTTTGGGGGACGGATCTACAATGAGCAGTTCTTC
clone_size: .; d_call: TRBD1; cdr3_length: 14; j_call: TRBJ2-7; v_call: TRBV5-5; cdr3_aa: CASSTGGPPYEQYF; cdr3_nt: TGTGCCAGCAGCACAGGGGGACCCCCCTACGAGCAGTACTTC
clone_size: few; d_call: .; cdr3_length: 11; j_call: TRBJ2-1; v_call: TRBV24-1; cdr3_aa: CATMAYNEQFF; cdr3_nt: TGTGCCACCATGGCCTACAATGAGCAGTTCTTC
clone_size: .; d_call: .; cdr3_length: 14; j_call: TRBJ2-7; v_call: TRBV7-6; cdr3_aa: CASSFLGGDYEQYF; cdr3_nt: TGTGCCAGCAGCTTTCTGGGTGGCGACTACGAGCAGTACTTC
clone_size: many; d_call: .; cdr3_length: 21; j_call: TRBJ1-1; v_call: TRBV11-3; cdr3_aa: CASSSPTGSQVRKQRWTEAFF; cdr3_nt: TGTGCCAGCAGCTCCCCGACCGGGTCCCAAGTTAGAAAACAAAGGTGGACTGAAGCTTTCTTT
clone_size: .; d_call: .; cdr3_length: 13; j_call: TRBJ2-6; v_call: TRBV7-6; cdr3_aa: CASSPDGANVLTF; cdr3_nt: TGTGCCAGCAGCCCGGATGGGGCCAACGTCCTGACTTTC
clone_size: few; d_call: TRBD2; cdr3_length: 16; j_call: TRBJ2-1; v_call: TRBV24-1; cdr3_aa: CATSDSGLAGLNEQFF; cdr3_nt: TGTGCCACCAGTGATTCGGGACTAGCGGGACTAAATGAGCAGTTCTTC
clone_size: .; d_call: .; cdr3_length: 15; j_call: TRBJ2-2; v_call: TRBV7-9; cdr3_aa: CASSFRGTNTGELFF; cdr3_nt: TGTGCCAGCAGCTTCCGGGGGACGAACACCGGGGAGCTGTTTTTT
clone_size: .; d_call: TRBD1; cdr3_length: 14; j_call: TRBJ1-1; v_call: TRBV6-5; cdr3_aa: CASSGRGLDTEAFF; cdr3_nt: TGTGCCAGCAGCGGAAGGGGGCTGGACACTGAAGCTTTCTTT
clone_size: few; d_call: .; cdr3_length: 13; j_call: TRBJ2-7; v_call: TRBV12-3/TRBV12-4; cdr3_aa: CASSFDRLYEQYF; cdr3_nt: TGTGCCAGCAGTTTTGACAGGCTCTACGAGCAGTACTTC
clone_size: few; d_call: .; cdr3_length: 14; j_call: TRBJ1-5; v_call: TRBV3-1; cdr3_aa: CASSKQGGNQPQHF; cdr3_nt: TGTGCCAGCAGCAAACAGGGCGGAAATCAGCCCCAGCATTTT
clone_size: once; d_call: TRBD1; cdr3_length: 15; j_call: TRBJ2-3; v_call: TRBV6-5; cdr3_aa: CASTEDRGFTDTQYF; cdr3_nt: TGTGCCAGCACCGAAGACAGGGGTTTTACAGATACGCAGTATTTT
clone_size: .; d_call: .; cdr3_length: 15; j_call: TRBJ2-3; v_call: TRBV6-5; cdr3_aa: CASSYYGGAADTQYF; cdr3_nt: TGTGCCAGCAGTTACTATGGGGGCGCCGCAGATACGCAGTATTTT
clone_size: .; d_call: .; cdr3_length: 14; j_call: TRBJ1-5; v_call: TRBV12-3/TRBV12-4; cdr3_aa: CASRSPTGFQPQHF; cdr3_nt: TGTGCCAGCAGAAGCCCGACAGGTTTTCAGCCCCAGCATTTT
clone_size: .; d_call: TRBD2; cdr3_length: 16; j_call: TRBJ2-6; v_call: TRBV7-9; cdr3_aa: CASSATGGAGANVLTF; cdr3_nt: TGTGCCAGCAGCGCAACGGGAGGGGCTGGGGCCAACGTCCTGACTTTC
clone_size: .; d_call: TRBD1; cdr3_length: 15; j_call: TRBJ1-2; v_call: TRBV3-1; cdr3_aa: CASSQGGRGRSGYTF; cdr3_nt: TGTGCCAGCAGCCAAGGTGGCAGGGGGCGGAGTGGCTACACCTTC
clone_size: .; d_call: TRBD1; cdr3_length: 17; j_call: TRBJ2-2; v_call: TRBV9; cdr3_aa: CASSPPPDRGLGGELFF; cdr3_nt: TGTGCCAGCAGCCCCCCTCCGGACAGGGGGCTTGGCGGGGAGCTGTTTTTT
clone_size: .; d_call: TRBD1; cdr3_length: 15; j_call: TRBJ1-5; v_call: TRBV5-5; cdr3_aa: CASSYGQGRNQPQHF; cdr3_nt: TGTGCCAGCAGTTATGGACAGGGCCGCAATCAGCCCCAGCATTTT
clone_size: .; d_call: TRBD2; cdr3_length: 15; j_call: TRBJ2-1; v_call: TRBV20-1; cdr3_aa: CSARAGTSGYNEQFF; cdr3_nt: TGCAGTGCTAGAGCCGGGACTAGCGGATACAATGAGCAGTTCTTC
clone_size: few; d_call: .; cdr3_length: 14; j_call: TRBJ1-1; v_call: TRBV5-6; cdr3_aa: CASSFGHMNTEAFF; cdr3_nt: TGTGCCAGCAGCTTTGGACATATGAACACTGAAGCTTTCTTT
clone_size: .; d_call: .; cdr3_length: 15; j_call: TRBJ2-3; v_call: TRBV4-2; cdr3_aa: CASSQDPSVSDTQYF; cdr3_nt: TGTGCCAGCAGCCAAGATCCTAGCGTGTCGGATACGCAGTATTTT
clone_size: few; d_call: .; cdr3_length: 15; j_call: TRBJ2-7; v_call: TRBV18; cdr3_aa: CASSAGPTISYEQYF; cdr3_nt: TGTGCCAGCTCGGCGGGTCCGACAATCTCCTACGAGCAGTACTTC